The 6 T cell receptor beta chains below all came from one sample that was sequenced in a study of T cells in Graves' hyperthyroidism and ophthalmopathy. Using RNA transcripts as the source, TCR beta CDR3 regions were amplified. TCR CDR3 underwent first-round RT-PCR with the HTBI primer set. MiXCR, applied by TCRdb to the multiplex PCR reads, yields one record per CDR3 protein. The table shows hundreds of thousands of distinct CDR3 sequences, with 38% occurring only once. Sequences were obtained from blood. These receptors were collected from a man aged 18 to 35 with Graves' hyperthyroidism.

This clonotype was detected ten times or more. The CDR3 sequence is CASSLGIEQYF. The DNA for the CDR3 is TGTGCCAGCAGCTTAGGGATCGAGCAGTACTTC. The chain employs TRBV7-2 and TRBJ2-7; D gene uncertain. The CDR3 is 11 residues long. Per germline, CDR1 SGHTA and CDR2 FQGNSA. Trimming removed 1 base at V and 6 bases at J, with 4 bases between.

Ten or more counts support this clonotype. This sequence joins TRBV20-1 and TRBJ2-5; the match to TRBD2 covers 9 bases. Unmatched junction bases numbered 6, after V lost 2 bases and J lost 5 bases. Germline V CDR1 and CDR2: DFQATT, SNEGSKA (reference sequence). CDR3 length equals 14 residues. CDR3: CSARSAGGLETQYF. Written as DNA, the CDR3 is TGCAGTGCTAGATCGGCGGGGGGGCTGGAGACCCAGTACTTC.

This clonotype has ten or more counts. This rearrangement joins TRBV7-9 to TRBJ2-5; a possible D gene is TRBD2 (5 bases). V lost 2 bases to trimming and J lost 4 bases, with 14 bases between them. Germline V gene sequence: CDR1 SEHNR, CDR2 FQNEAQ (reference sequence). The CDR3 extends over 15 amino acids. The CDR3 here is CASSLTAAAGETQYF. The CDR3, as DNA: TGTGCCAGCAGCTTAACAGCGGCCGCGGGAGAGACCCAGTACTTC.

Many counts were recorded for this clonotype. This chain uses TRBV7-2 with TRBJ2-5; D possibly uses TRBD1 or TRBD2 (5 bases each). CDR1 is SGHTA, CDR2 FQGNSA, per germline. Trimming shortened V by 1 base and J by 6 bases, and 15 bases separated the two germline ends. The CDR3 length is 15 residues. The CDR3 sequence is CASSLGLGGGKTQYF. Here the CDR3 DNA reads TGTGCCAGCAGCTTAGGCCTTGGGGGTGGAAAGACCCAGTACTTC.

The table lists this clonotype with a few counts. The CDR3, as DNA: TGCGCCAGCAGCTTACCGACAGGTTCTACCCAGTACTTC. It encodes CASSLPTGSTQYF. The chain joins TRBV5-1 to TRBJ2-5; tentative D call: TRBD1 (6 bases). The CDR3 is 13 amino acids. V was trimmed by 2 bases and J by 8 bases, leaving 13 bases between them. The germline V gene has CDR1 SGHRS and CDR2 YFSETQ.

The chain recombines TRBV5-5 with TRBJ1-1; D is uncertain. Trimming removed 5 bases from V and 5 bases from J, with 19 bases in between. CDR3 length: 15 residues. From germline, CDR1 is SGHKS and CDR2 YYEKEE (reference sequence). This chain's CDR3 is CASRPQPTARTEAFF. The CDR3 nucleotides are TGTGCCAGCAGACCTCAGCCGACCGCCAGGACTGAAGCTTTCTTT.